This passage covers 9 T cell receptor beta chains from one sample sequenced in a study of blood T cell repertoires in COVID-19. The data were produced by immunoSEQ multiplex PCR, yet TCRdb's version contains in-frame clones alone and is incomplete. The sample has under 350,000 clones; approximately 85% are singletons. The sequenced material came from peripheral blood. These receptors all stem from a woman in her 70s with acute or convalescent COVID-19.

This clone has only a few counts. The rearrangement links TRBV24-1 to TRBJ1-5; D uncertain. The germline gives CDR1 KGHDR, CDR2 SFDVKD. The CDR3 consists of 13 residues. Trimming took off 4 bases at V and 4 bases at J, with 7 bases between the two ends. The chain's CDR3 is CATSDSLNQPQHF. In DNA form, the CDR3 reads TGTGCCACCAGTGACTCACTTAATCAGCCCCAGCATTTT.

The rearrangement uses TRBV2 and TRBJ1-2; 10 bases are shared with TRBD1. This CDR3 is built from 17 residues. Unmatched junction bases numbered 8, after V lost 0 bases and J lost 4 bases. The germline V gene encodes CDR1 SNHLY and CDR2 FYNNEI. The chain's CDR3 is CASSEALGTGEGYGYTF. CDR3 DNA: TGTGCCAGCAGTGAAGCGCTTGGGACAGGGGAAGGCTATGGCTACACCTTC.

In its sample, this clone was seen once. V usage is TRBV11-2 and J usage is TRBJ2-3, with 7 bases lining up with TRBD2. Germline loops: CDR1 SGHAT, CDR2 FQNNGV. CDR3 length equals 18 residues. Trimming cost V 2 bases and J 0 bases; bases outside gene matches: 11. CDR3 in amino acids: CASSLRRGAGASTDTQYF. In DNA, the CDR3 is TGTGCCAGCAGCTTAAGACGTGGGGCGGGAGCTAGCACAGATACGCAGTATTTT. The full variable domain, completed using reference TRBV11-2 and TRBJ2-3, is EAGVAQSPRYKIIEKRQSVAFWCNPISGHATLYWYQQILGQGPKLLIQFQNNGVVDDSQLPKDRFSAERLKGVDSTLKIQPAKLEDSAVYLCASSLRRGAGASTDTQYFGPGTRLTVL.

The rearrangement joins TRBV7-2 to TRBJ2-5; 9 bases are shared with TRBD2. The CDR3 is made up of 16 amino acids. The V gene's germline CDR1 is SGHTA and CDR2 FQGNSA. Trimming at V came to 4 bases and at J to 4 bases, leaving 10 bases not matched to a gene. The CDR3 sequence is CASSSPSGGGGETQYF. CDR3 bases: TGTGCCAGCAGCTCCCCCTCTGGCGGGGGGGGAGAGACCCAGTACTTC.

Concerning this clone: The identical CDR3 is also encoded by other nucleotide sequences in the sample. V and J are TRBV5-1 and TRBJ1-1; possibly TRBD1 for D (6 bases). The germline V gene encodes CDR1 SGHRS and CDR2 YFSETQ. V dropped 0 bases and J dropped 1 base, with 7 bases sitting between them. The CDR3 is made up of 14 amino acids. The DNA of the CDR3 is TGCGCCAGCAGCTTGGGGACAGCGAACACTGAAGCTTTCTTT. This encodes CASSLGTANTEAFF.

The chain carries TRBV2 and TRBJ1-1, with a tentative D call TRBD1 (5 bases). The CDR3 consists of 12 residues. The germline CDR1 and CDR2 sequences are SNHLY and FYNNEI. V lost 4 bases and J lost 5, with 8 bases in between. This CDR3 is CASSGTTTEAFF. The CDR3, as DNA: TGTGCCAGCAGTGGGACAACAACTGAAGCTTTCTTT. Full variable domain (remainder filled in from reference TRBV2 and TRBJ1-1): EPEVTQTPSHQVTQMGQEVILRCVPISNHLYFYWYRQILGQKVEFLVSFYNNEISEKSEIFDDQFSVERPDGSNFTLKIRSTKLEDSAMYFCASSGTTTEAFFGQGTRLTVV.

The rearrangement joins TRBV3-1 (or the pseudogene TRBV3-2) to TRBJ1-1; no clear D. CDR3 length: 13 residues. Germline CDR1 reads LGHDT; CDR2 reads YNNKEL (reference sequence). With 0 bases removed from V and 4 bases from J, the gap between germline ends came to 6 bases. DNA for the CDR3: TGTGCCAGCAGCCAAGAGGGCCCCACTGAAGCTTTCTTT. Its protein is CASSQEGPTEAFF.

This clone turned up a few times. This chain joins TRBV11-2 and TRBJ1-3, with a tentative D call TRBD1 (6 bases). V lost 1 base to trimming and J lost 9 bases, with 16 bases between them. The CDR3 loop spans 15 amino acids. Looked up from germline, CDR1 is SGHAT and CDR2 is FQNNGV. The CDR3 bases are TGTGCCAGCAGCTTAGGGGGGGGGCAGTTTGGCACCATATATTTT. This codes for CASSLGGGQFGTIYF.

This chain connects TRBV24-1 to TRBJ2-7; 8 nucleotides align to TRBD1. V gave up 4 bases and J gave up 5 bases; unmatched junction bases: 9. CDR1 is KGHDR, CDR2 SFDVKD, per germline. This CDR3 comprises 15 residues. This CDR3 reads CATSDRRGTGNEQYF. The CDR3 coding sequence is TGTGCCACCAGTGACCGGAGAGGGACAGGCAACGAGCAGTACTTC.